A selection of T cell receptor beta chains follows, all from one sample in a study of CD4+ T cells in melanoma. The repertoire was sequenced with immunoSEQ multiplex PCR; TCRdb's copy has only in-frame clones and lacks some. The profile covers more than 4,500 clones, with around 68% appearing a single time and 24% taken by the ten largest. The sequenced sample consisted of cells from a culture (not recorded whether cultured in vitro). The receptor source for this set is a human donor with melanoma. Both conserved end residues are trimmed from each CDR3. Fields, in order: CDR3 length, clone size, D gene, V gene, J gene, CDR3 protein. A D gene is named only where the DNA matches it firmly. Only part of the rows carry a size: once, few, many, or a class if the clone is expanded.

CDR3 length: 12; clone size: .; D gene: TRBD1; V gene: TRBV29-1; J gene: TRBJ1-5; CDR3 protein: SVIETGGNQPQH
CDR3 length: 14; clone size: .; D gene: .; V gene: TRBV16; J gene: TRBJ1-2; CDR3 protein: ASSQSAGDRTYGYT
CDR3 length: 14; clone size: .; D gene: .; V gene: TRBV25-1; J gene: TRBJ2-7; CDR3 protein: ASSEYYAERLNEQY
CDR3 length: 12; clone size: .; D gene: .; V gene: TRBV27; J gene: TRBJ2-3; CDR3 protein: ASSLGGPQDTQY
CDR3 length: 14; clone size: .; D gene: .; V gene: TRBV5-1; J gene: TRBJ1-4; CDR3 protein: ASSLGMGSDNEKLF
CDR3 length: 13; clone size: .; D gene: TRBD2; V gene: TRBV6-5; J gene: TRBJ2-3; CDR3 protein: ASRGLAMSTDTQY
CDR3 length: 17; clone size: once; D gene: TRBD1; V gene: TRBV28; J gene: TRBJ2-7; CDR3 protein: ASSPTGTRGTGGSYEQY
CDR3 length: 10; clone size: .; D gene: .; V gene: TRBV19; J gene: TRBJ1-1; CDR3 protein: ASSSGVTEAF
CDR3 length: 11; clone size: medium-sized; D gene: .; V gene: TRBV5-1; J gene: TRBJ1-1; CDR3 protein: ASSTGVNTEAF
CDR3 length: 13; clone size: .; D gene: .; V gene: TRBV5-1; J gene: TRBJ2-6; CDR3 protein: ASSLSNSGANVLT
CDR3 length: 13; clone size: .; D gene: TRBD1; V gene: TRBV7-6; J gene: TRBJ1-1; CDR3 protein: ASSLALEGATEAF
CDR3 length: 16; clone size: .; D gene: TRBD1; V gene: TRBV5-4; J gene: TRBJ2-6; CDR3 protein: ASSGDRGQKAGANVLT
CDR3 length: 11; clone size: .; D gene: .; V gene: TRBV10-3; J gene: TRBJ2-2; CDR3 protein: AISPTGTGELF
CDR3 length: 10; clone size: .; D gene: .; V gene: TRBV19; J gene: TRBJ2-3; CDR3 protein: ASSIGAGSLY